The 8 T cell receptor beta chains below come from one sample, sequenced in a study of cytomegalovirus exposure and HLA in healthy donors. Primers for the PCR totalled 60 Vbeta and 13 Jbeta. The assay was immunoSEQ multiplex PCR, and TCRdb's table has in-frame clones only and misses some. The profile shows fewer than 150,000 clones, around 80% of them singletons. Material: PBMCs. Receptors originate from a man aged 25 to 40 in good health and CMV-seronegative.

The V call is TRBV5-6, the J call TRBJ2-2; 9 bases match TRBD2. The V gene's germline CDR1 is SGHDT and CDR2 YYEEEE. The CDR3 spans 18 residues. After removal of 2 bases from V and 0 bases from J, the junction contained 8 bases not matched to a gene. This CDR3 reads CASSFSQRGVTNTGELFF. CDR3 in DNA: TGTGCCAGCAGCTTTTCTCAGCGGGGGGTCACGAACACCGGGGAGCTGTTTTTT.

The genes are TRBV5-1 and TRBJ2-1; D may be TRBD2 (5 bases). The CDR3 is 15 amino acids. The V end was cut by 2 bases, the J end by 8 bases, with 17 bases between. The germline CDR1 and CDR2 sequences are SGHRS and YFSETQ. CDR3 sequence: CASSFGLPGVDEQFF. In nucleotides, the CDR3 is TGCGCCAGCAGCTTCGGACTCCCGGGTGTCGATGAGCAGTTCTTC.

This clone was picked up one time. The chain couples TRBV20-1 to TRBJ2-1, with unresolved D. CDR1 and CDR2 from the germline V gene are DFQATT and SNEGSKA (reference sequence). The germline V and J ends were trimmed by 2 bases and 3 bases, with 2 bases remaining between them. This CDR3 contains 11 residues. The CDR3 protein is CSARYYNEQFF. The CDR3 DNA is TGCAGTGCTAGATACTACAATGAGCAGTTCTTC.

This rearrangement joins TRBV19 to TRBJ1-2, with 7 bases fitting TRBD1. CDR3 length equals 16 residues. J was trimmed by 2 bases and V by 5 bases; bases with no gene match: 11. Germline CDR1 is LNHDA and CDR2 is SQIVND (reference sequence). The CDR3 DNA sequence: TGTGCCAGTAGTCCCCCCCTTAGGGGGCGCAACTATGGCTACACCTTC. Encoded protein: CASSPPLRGRNYGYTF.

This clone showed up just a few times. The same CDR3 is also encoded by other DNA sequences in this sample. The chain's CDR3 is CASRQGSYGYTF. CDR3 coding DNA: TGTGCCAGCAGACAGGGTAGCTATGGCTACACCTTC. V is TRBV6-5 and J is TRBJ1-2; tentative D call: TRBD1 (6 bases). CDR1 is MNHEY and CDR2 is SVGAGI in the germline V gene. This CDR3 region has 12 residues. The V end was cut by 6 bases, the J end by 4 bases, with 9 bases between.

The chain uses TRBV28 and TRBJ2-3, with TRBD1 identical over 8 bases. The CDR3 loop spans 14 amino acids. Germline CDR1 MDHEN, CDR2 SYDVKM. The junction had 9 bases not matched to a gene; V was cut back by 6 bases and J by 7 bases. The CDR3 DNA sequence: TGTGCCAGCAGCTCCGGGACAGGACCTAATACGCAGTATTTT. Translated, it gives CASSSGTGPNTQYF.

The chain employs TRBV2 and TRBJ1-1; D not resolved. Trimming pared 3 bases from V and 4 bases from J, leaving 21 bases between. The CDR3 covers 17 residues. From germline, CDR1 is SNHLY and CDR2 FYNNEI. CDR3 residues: CASSESWVLRPGTEAFF. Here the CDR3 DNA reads TGTGCCAGCAGTGAGTCTTGGGTACTAAGGCCCGGCACTGAAGCTTTCTTT.

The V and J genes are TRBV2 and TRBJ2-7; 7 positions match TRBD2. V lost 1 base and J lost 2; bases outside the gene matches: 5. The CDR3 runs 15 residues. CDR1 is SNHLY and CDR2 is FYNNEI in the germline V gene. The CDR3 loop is CASSEGAGSTYEQYF. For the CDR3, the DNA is TGTGCCAGCAGTGAAGGAGCGGGATCCACCTACGAGCAGTACTTC.